Sequencing of this T cell receptor beta chain was carried out in a study of shared clonotypes between healthy human individuals. Whole-study findings and limits: Among non-shared clonotypes, generation probabilities were lower than among those shared by all four donors.

Sequenced by immunoSEQ multiplex PCR; TCRdb stores in-frame clones only, minus some. The table lists about 2.4 million clones, 93% of them singletons, with 0.36% in the top ten. With respect to this clone: Its antigen is unidentified.

CDR1 and CDR2 (germline): SGHDT, YYEEEE. The J segment lost 6 bases and the V segment lost 4 bases, leaving 5 bases of the junction unmatched. This CDR3 comprises 14 residues. The J gene is TRBJ2-1, the V gene TRBV5-6; 9 bases are shared with TRBD1. The TCR originated in a man between 18 and 35 years old in good health. Some clones in this sample may be carry-over from other donors' samples. Sequenced input: naive CD4+ T cells from PBMCs. The subset is: CD45RA+ positively selected. In nucleotides, the CDR3 is TGTGCCAGCAGCAGGGGACAGGGCGGCAATGAGCAGTTCTTC. Its protein is CASSRGQGGNEQFF.